This T cell receptor beta chain stems from a study of identical twins. The study, taken as a whole, reports: Beta out-of-frame twin sharing showed a weaker excess. Monozygotic twins shared more out-of-frame TCR alpha than recombination models predicted. Twin-shared out-of-frame alpha sequences showed excess low generation probability.

The germline V gene encodes CDR1 DFQATT and CDR2 SNEGSKA (reference sequence). Trimming removed 8 bases from V and 3 bases from J, with 13 bases in between. CDR3 length equals 12 residues. On this clonotype itself: Its antigen is currently unknown.

Template switching added a universal primer site; cDNA carried unique molecular identifiers. TCRdb itself ran the 5' RACE reads through MiXCR, one entry per CDR3 protein. The profile shows hundreds of thousands of distinct CDR3 sequences, over 12% of them singletons. The TCR originated in a woman aged 18-29 years in good health. Material: memory (CD45RO+) T cells sorted from blood. The chain links TRBV20-1 to TRBJ1-2, with D uncertain. DNA of the CDR3: TGCAGTACGGGTGCGGAGTACTATGGCTACACCTTC. Protein product: CSTGAEYYGYTF.